These 27 T cell receptor beta chains were all obtained from the same sample, sequenced in a study of blood T cell repertoires in COVID-19. TCRdb keeps only in-frame clones here, not all; method: immunoSEQ multiplex PCR. The sample lists hundreds of thousands of clones, approximately 88% occurring once. Source material: PBMCs or T cells enriched from blood (not recorded which). The receptor set was obtained from a middle-aged woman with acute COVID-19.

The chain joins TRBV7-9 to TRBJ2-1; 7 positions agree with TRBD1. The CDR3 is 13 residues long. Germline CDR1 reads SEHNR; CDR2 reads FQNEAQ (reference sequence). V lost 0 bases and J lost 10; bases outside the gene matches: 3. CDR3 nucleotide sequence: TGTGCCAGCAGCTTAGCAGGGGGCGGAGAGCAGTTCTTC. It codes for CASSLAGGGEQFF.

The chain links TRBV19 to TRBJ2-2; D gene unclear. Trimming stripped 5 bases from V and 7 bases from J, with 8 bases between. Germline lookup yields CDR1 LNHDA and CDR2 SQIVND (reference sequence). CDR3 length equals 12 residues. CDR3 sequence: CASSPQNGELFF. The DNA for the CDR3 is TGTGCCAGTAGTCCACAAAACGGGGAGCTGTTTTTT.

The chain uses TRBV19 and TRBJ1-1; 7 bases line up with TRBD1. V shed 5 bases, J shed 4 bases, and the junction held 10 bases outside the gene matches. This CDR3 has 15 amino acids. The germline CDR1 and CDR2 sequences are LNHDA and SQIVND (reference sequence). CDR3 sequence: CASSVNRGVGTEAFF. The CDR3, as DNA: TGTGCCAGTAGTGTTAACAGGGGAGTAGGCACTGAAGCTTTCTTT.

The chain joins TRBV9 to TRBJ2-3; possibly TRBD1 for D (6 bases). The germline V gene has CDR1 SGDLS and CDR2 YYNGEE. V dropped 4 bases and J dropped 5 bases, with 17 bases sitting between them. The CDR3 has 15 amino acids. CDR3 region: CASSPDGGAGDTQYF. The DNA for the CDR3 is TGTGCCAGCAGCCCGGATGGGGGCGCGGGAGATACGCAGTATTTT.

The chain combines TRBV19 with TRBJ2-4; a weak D match, TRBD2 (6 bases). Between the trimmed V and J ends, which lost 3 bases and 13 bases, there was a span of 10 bases. From germline, CDR1 is LNHDA and CDR2 SQIVND (reference sequence). The CDR3 spans 11 residues. Here the CDR3 reads CASSIGRRQYF. CDR3 nucleotide sequence: TGTGCCAGTAGTATCGGGAGAAGGCAGTACTTC.

This clone was seen only once. The J gene is TRBJ2-7, the V gene TRBV2; TRBD2 aligns across 10 bases. The CDR3 extends over 17 amino acids. V shed 6 bases and J 1 base; nucleotides not matched to a gene: 12. Germline-derived CDR1 and CDR2 are SNHLY and FYNNEI. The CDR3 region is CASRYGASGRRSYEQYF. As DNA, the CDR3 is TGTGCCAGCAGGTATGGGGCTAGCGGGAGACGATCCTACGAGCAGTACTTC.

This chain connects TRBV18 to TRBJ2-5; 7 nucleotides match TRBD2. V shed 7 bases and J 4 bases; nucleotides not matched to a gene: 6. Germline V gene lookup returns CDR1 KGHSH and CDR2 LQKENI. The CDR3 spans 13 residues. The CDR3 bases are TGTGCCAGCTGCTCCGGGGAGGGAGAGACCCAGTACTTC. It specifies CASCSGEGETQYF.

The CDR3 sequence: CATSREGTGSYEQYF. Written as DNA, the CDR3 is TGTGCCACCAGCAGGGAAGGGACAGGGTCCTACGAGCAGTACTTC. The chain employs TRBV15 and TRBJ2-7, with 9 bases aligning to TRBD1. J was trimmed by 1 base and V by 3 bases; bases with no gene match: 4. The germline gives CDR1 LNHNV, CDR2 YYDKDF (reference sequence). CDR3 size: 15 residues.

The rearrangement uses TRBV4-3 and TRBJ1-4, with a possible D match to TRBD1 (5 bases). From germline, CDR1 is LGHNA and CDR2 YSLEER. The CDR3 covers 15 residues. Trimming took off 3 bases at V and 0 bases at J, with 8 bases between the two ends. The CDR3 DNA is TGCGCCAGCAGCCATGACAGCGCAACTAATGAAAAACTGTTTTTT. Residues: CASSHDSATNEKLFF.

In its sample, this clone was seen once. The V call is TRBV13, the J call TRBJ2-1; 9 nucleotides line up with TRBD2. Per the germline V gene, CDR1 is PRHDT and CDR2 is FYEKMQ (reference sequence). The ends lost 1 base at V and 1 base at J; junction bases unmatched: 17. There are 21 residues in the CDR3. CDR3 bases: TGTGCCAGCAGCTTAGAGGGGCGGCGGGAGGGTCCTGCGGGGTCCTACAATGAGCAGTTCTTC. Translating it yields CASSLEGRREGPAGSYNEQFF.

The chain combines TRBV6-5 with TRBJ1-5; 9 positions match TRBD1. This CDR3 has 15 residues. Unmatched junction bases numbered 7, after V lost 6 bases and J lost 4 bases. Germline V gives CDR1 MNHEY, CDR2 SVGAGI. The CDR3, as DNA: TGTGCCAGCAGGTCGGGACAGGGCGAAAATCAGCCCCAGCATTTT. As protein: CASRSGQGENQPQHF.

This clone was observed a handful of times. This chain uses TRBV7-9 with TRBJ1-2; 9 bases line up with TRBD1. From germline, CDR1 is SEHNR and CDR2 FQNEAQ (reference sequence). Unmatched junction bases numbered 6, after V lost 4 bases and J lost 3 bases. This CDR3 comprises 15 residues. The CDR3 DNA reads TGTGCCAGCAGCTATACCAGGGACAGGGACTATGGCTACACCTTC. It encodes CASSYTRDRDYGYTF.

The genes are TRBV19 and TRBJ2-2, with 8 bases lining up with TRBD2. Germline-derived CDR1 and CDR2 are LNHDA and SQIVND (reference sequence). After removal of 0 bases from V and 5 bases from J, the junction contained 8 bases not matched to a gene. The CDR3 has 17 amino acids. The CDR3: CASSIESAGVGTGELFF. DNA for the CDR3: TGTGCCAGTAGTATAGAGTCAGCGGGAGTGGGGACCGGGGAGCTGTTTTTT.

The count of this clone is one. The chain links TRBV7-9 to TRBJ1-4; tentative D call: TRBD1 (6 bases). CDR1 and CDR2 from the germline V gene are SEHNR and FQNEAQ (reference sequence). Trimming took 3 bases from V and 8 from J, leaving 13 bases between them. CDR3 length: 14 amino acids. The CDR3 reads CASSFTRGREKLFF. CDR3 DNA sequence: TGTGCCAGCAGCTTTACCAGGGGAAGGGAAAAACTGTTTTTT.

V gene TRBV11-2 combines with J gene TRBJ2-7; 9 positions match TRBD2. Germline CDR1 is SGHAT and CDR2 is FQNNGV. V was pared by 5 bases and J by 5 bases, with 10 bases of the junction left unmatched. The CDR3 loop spans 15 amino acids. Here the CDR3 DNA reads TGTGCCAGCAGCCCAAGATTAGCGGGAGAGAACGAGCAGTACTTC. Its translation is CASSPRLAGENEQYF.

V is TRBV3-1 (or the pseudogene TRBV3-2) and J is TRBJ1-2, with a weak D call TRBD1 (6 bases). The CDR3 is made up of 14 amino acids. The germline gives CDR1 LGHDT, CDR2 YNNKEL (reference sequence). Trimming pared 2 bases from V and 8 bases from J, leaving 15 bases between. The DNA for the CDR3 is TGTGCCAGCAGCCAACTTCCAGGGGAAGGAGGCTACACCTTC. Its translation: CASSQLPGEGGYTF.

The chain employs TRBV19 and TRBJ2-5, with 10 nucleotides matching TRBD1. V gave up 5 bases and J gave up 3 bases; unmatched junction bases: 6. Germline loops: CDR1 LNHDA, CDR2 SQIVND (reference sequence). The CDR3 covers 15 residues. CDR3 nucleotide sequence: TGTGCCAGTAGTCAGCCCGGGACAGGGGAAGAGACCCAGTACTTC. Protein: CASSQPGTGEETQYF.

This chain joins TRBV5-4 and TRBJ2-5, with 10 bases that match TRBD2. This CDR3 spans 15 amino acids. The germline V gene encodes CDR1 SGHNT and CDR2 YYREEE (reference sequence). J lost 2 bases, V lost 4 bases, and 5 bases had no gene match. The CDR3 coding sequence is TGTGCCAGCAGCCCAACTAGCGGGGAACAAGAGACCCAGTACTTC. Its protein is CASSPTSGEQETQYF. The complete variable domain, with remaining parts taken from reference TRBV5-4 and TRBJ2-5, reads ETGVTQSPTHLIKTRGQQVTLRCSSQSGHNTVSWYQQALGQGPQFIFQYYREEENGRGNFPPRFSGLQFPNYSSELNVNALELDDSALYLCASSPTSGEQETQYFGPGTRLLVL.

This clone has a handful of counts. J is TRBJ2-7 and V is TRBV5-1, with D possibly being TRBD2 (5 bases). V was pared by 4 bases and J by 3 bases, with 11 bases between. The CDR3 sequence is 13 residues long. CDR1 and CDR2 (germline): SGHRS, YFSETQ. The CDR3 nucleotides are TGCGCCAGCAGCGGGGAGAACAGCTACGAGCAGTACTTC. This translates into CASSGENSYEQYF. Full variable domain (missing parts from reference TRBV5-1 and TRBJ2-7): KAGVTQTPRYLIKTRGQQVTLSCSPISGHRSVSWYQQTPGQGLQFLFEYFSETQRNKGNFPGRFSGRQFSNSRSEMNVSTLELGDSALYLCASSGENSYEQYFGPGTRLTVT.

The chain combines TRBV5-1 with TRBJ1-1; D is unresolved. In germline, CDR1 is SGHRS, CDR2 YFSETQ. The length of the CDR3 is 15 residues. Trimming took off 0 bases at V and 1 base at J, with 10 bases between the two ends. CDR3 DNA sequence: TGCGCCAGCAGCTTGGACGGATGGAGGAACACTGAAGCTTTCTTT. Translated, it gives CASSLDGWRNTEAFF.

This clone was found many times. V and J are TRBV4-1 and TRBJ1-1; TRBD1 is a possible D gene (6 bases). The CDR3 runs 15 residues. Looked up from germline, CDR1 is MGHRA and CDR2 is YSYEKL. Trimming cost V 2 bases and J 0 bases, with 10 bases left between them. DNA of the CDR3: TGCGCCAGCAGCCAAAGGACAGTAATGAACACTGAAGCTTTCTTT. This encodes CASSQRTVMNTEAFF.

This chain joins TRBV27 and TRBJ1-2; 9 bases agree with TRBD1. Trimming took 4 bases from V and 2 from J; bases not matched to a gene: 8. From germline, CDR1 is MNHEY and CDR2 SMNVEV (reference sequence). The CDR3 has 16 amino acids. CDR3: CASSSIQGALNYGYTF. Written as DNA, the CDR3 is TGTGCCAGCAGTTCGATACAGGGGGCGTTGAACTATGGCTACACCTTC.

V gene TRBV19 combines with J gene TRBJ1-2; 8 bases match TRBD1. Germline CDR1 LNHDA, CDR2 SQIVND (reference sequence). There are 13 residues in the CDR3. Losses at the gene ends were 6 bases for V and 6 bases for J; bases not matched to a gene: 6. In DNA, the CDR3 is TGTGCCAGTAGCCAAACAGGGGGTGATGGCTACACCTTC. It translates to CASSQTGGDGYTF.

The chain is built from TRBV30 and TRBJ1-1, with D possibly TRBD1 on 5 matching bases. CDR3 size: 16 residues. Trimming cost V 3 bases and J 3 bases, with 20 bases left between them. Germline-derived CDR1 and CDR2 are GTSNPN and SVGIG (reference sequence). CDR3 protein: CAWSLRGGGFDTEAFF. CDR3 coding DNA: TGTGCCTGGAGCCTGCGGGGGGGTGGTTTCGACACTGAAGCTTTCTTT. Full variable domain (missing parts from reference TRBV30 and TRBJ1-1): SQTIHQWPATLVQPVGSPLSLECTVEGTSNPNLYWYRQAAGRGLQLLFYSVGIGQISSEVPQNLSASRPQDRQFILSSKKLLLSDSGFYLCAWSLRGGGFDTEAFFGQGTRLTVV.

The chain recombines TRBV28 with TRBJ1-1; TRBD1 matches at 9 bases. The CDR3 is made up of 16 amino acids. Trimming removed 6 bases from V and 6 bases from J; junction bases left unmatched: 14. Germline values: CDR1 MDHEN, CDR2 SYDVKM. Here the CDR3 DNA reads TGTGCCAGCAGCCCCGGGACAGGGTGGATTCTGGCTGAAGCTTTCTTT. This encodes CASSPGTGWILAEAFF.

V is TRBV4-3 and J is TRBJ1-3, with TRBD1 matching over 8 bases. J gave up 3 bases and V 1 base, and 2 bases lay outside the gene matches. Germline lookup yields CDR1 LGHNA and CDR2 YSLEER. The CDR3 spans 15 residues. The CDR3 protein is CASSQVGTGGNTIYF. Written as DNA, the CDR3 is TGCGCCAGCAGCCAAGTCGGGACAGGTGGAAACACCATATATTTT.

The chain combines TRBV30 with TRBJ2-3, with 10 bases aligning to TRBD1. The CDR3 runs 15 residues. Germline trimming cut 7 bases from V and 4 bases from J; bases unmatched to any gene: 11. Germline CDR1 is GTSNPN and CDR2 is SVGIG (reference sequence). The CDR3 protein is CAYVERQGAADTQYF. For the CDR3, the DNA is TGTGCCTATGTAGAGCGACAGGGGGCGGCAGATACGCAGTATTTT. Full variable domain (outside the CDR3, taken from reference TRBV30 and TRBJ2-3): SQTIHQWPATLVQPVGSPLSLECTVEGTSNPNLYWYRQAAGRGLQLLFYSVGIGQISSEVPQNLSASRPQDRQFILSSKKLLLSDSGFYLCAYVERQGAADTQYFGPGTRLTVL.